This T cell receptor (beta chain) is from a study of blood T cell repertoires in COVID-19. Assay: immunoSEQ multiplex PCR; the TCRdb copy retains only in-frame clones and omits some. The sample holds 110,000 to 150,000 clones; around 86% are singletons and the top ten take around 8.4%. Trimming removed 2 bases from V and 5 bases from J; junction bases left unmatched: 5. Germline CDR1 SGHTA, CDR2 FQGNSA. This CDR3 region has 15 residues. This receptor was taken from a human donor in a cohort sampled during active COVID-19. The rearrangement joins TRBV7-2 to TRBJ2-1; TRBD2 agrees at 8 bases. Specimen: peripheral blood. CDR3 DNA sequence: TGTGCCAGCAGCTTACAGAGCGGGAGCCACAATGAGCAGTTCTTC. Translated, it gives CASSLQSGSHNEQFF.